The sequence of this TCR beta chain was determined in a study of PD-1 blockade in classical Hodgkin lymphoma. The study, taken as a whole, reports: Diminished baseline TCR diversity has been reported in newly diagnosed patients relative to healthy donors.

Sequencing used immunoSEQ multiplex PCR; TCRdb keeps in-frame clones, though not all of them. The table records around 26,000 clones, 94% of them present only once. As regards this clone: Its antigen is not identified.

CDR1 is MRHNA, CDR2 SNTAGT, per germline. Trimming cost V 6 bases and J 4 bases, with 12 bases left between them. The CDR3 loop spans 13 amino acids. Time point denoted: newly diagnosed, previously untreated cHL patient sample. This receptor was identified in a human donor with classical Hodgkin lymphoma. V is TRBV6-4 and J is TRBJ1-1; D call uncertain. The sequenced sample consisted of peripheral blood mononuclear cells (PBMCs). The CDR3 spells CASRQEVGTEAFF. In DNA form, the CDR3 reads TGTGCCAGCAGGCAGGAGGTTGGCACTGAAGCTTTCTTT.